Listed here are 7 T cell receptor beta chains from one sample, sequenced in a study of T cells in women clearing cervical HPV infection. Produced via immunoSEQ multiplex PCR; TCRdb's table is partial and in-frame only. This sample carries 25,000 to 35,000 clones, with about a sixth going to the ten biggest clones. The sequenced sample was blood buffy coat. The receptors stem from a woman between 18 and 70 years old with a cervical HPV16 infection that either progressed to CIN3+ or cleared (not recorded which).

The CDR3 loop reads CASSYSRGSYEQYF. Partial CDR3 DNA: TGTGCCAGCAGTTACTCCAGGGGAAGCTACGAG. The J gene is TRBJ2-7, the V gene TRBV6-2 or TRBV6-3; possible D gene TRBD1, 6 bases. From the germline J gene comes the end of the CDR3, since the read stops 3 residues before it. The CDR3 sequence is 14 residues long. Germline V lookup: CDR1 MNHEY, CDR2 SVGEGT. With 0 bases removed from V and 3 bases from J, the gap between germline ends came to 9 bases.

As to this clone: The CDR3 goes on 3 residues after the read ends, and that part is filled in from the germline J gene. V and J are TRBV9 and TRBJ1-1, with D perhaps matching TRBD1 (6 bases). Germline assignment: CDR1 SGDLS and CDR2 YYNGEE. CDR3 length: 13 amino acids. The CDR3 bases that were read are TGTGCCAGCAGCCCCAATGCAGGGGATTGG. Translation gives CASSPNAGDW. The full CDR3 reads CASSPNAGDWAFF. Together with reference TRBV9 and TRBJ1-1, the CDR3 gives the full variable domain: DSGVTQTPKHLITATGQRVTLRCSPRSGDLSVYWYQQSLDQGLQFLIQYYNGEERAKGNILERFSAQQFPDLHSELNLSSLELGDSALYFCASSPNAGDWAFFGQGTRLTVV.

In terms of frequency, this clone is medium-sized. The read halts 3 residues ahead of the CDR3 end, with the missing end drawn from the germline J gene. The chain couples TRBV14 to TRBJ2-3; D is uncertain. Germline CDR1 and CDR2: SGHDN and FVKESK. Trimming shortened V by 6 bases and J by 5 bases, and 15 bases separated the two germline ends. The length of the CDR3 is 14 residues. CDR3 region: CASSQRQFGDTQYF. The sequenced CDR3 bases are TGTGCCAGCAGTCAAAGGCAGTTTGGAGATACG. The full variable domain, its missing parts supplied by reference TRBV14 and TRBJ2-3, is EAGVTQFPSHSVIEKGQTVTLRCDPISGHDNLYWYRRVMGKEIKFLLHFVKESKQDESGMPNNRFLAERTGGTYSTLKVQPAELEDSGVYFCASSQRQFGDTQYFGPGTRLTVL.

A remark on this clone: Sequence at one end of the junction differs from germline and may be a read error. The CDR3 end is not reached by the read, which stops 3 residues before it; the germline J gene fills it in. The same CDR3 is also encoded by other DNA sequences in this sample. This rearrangement joins TRBV19 to TRBJ1-3; TRBD1 might be the D (5 bases). Looked up from germline, CDR1 is LNHDA and CDR2 is SQIVND (reference sequence). The CDR3 runs 17 residues. This chain's CDR3 is CASSSRWGESSGNTIYF. The part of the CDR3 DNA that was read is TGTGCCAGTAGTTCCCGCTGGGGGGAGAGCTCTGGAAACACA.

Note on this clone: Coverage ceases 3 residues before the CDR3 finishes, and the germline J gene fills in the end. The chain links TRBV30 to TRBJ2-7, with a weak D call TRBD1 (5 bases). Between the trimmed V and J ends, which lost 6 bases and 4 bases, there was a span of 16 bases. The V gene's germline CDR1 is GTSNPN and CDR2 SVGIG (reference sequence). The CDR3 is made up of 13 amino acids. The CDR3 region is CACNGPRGYEQYF. The DNA read from the CDR3 is TGTGCCTGTAACGGTCCAAGGGGATACGAG.

Points on this clone: The CDR3 end falls 3 residues outside the read, so it is completed with the germline J gene. The chain links TRBV5-1 to TRBJ2-5; 7 bases line up with TRBD2. From germline, CDR1 is SGHRS and CDR2 YFSETQ. V was clipped by 0 bases and J by 0 bases; unmatched bases: 8. The CDR3 runs to 17 residues. This CDR3 reads CASSLAPGGGNQETQYF. CDR3 bases read: TGCGCCAGCAGCTTGGCGCCCGGCGGGGGTAACCAAGAGACC.

Comment on this clone: The CDR3 end lies 3 residues beyond the end of the read and is filled in from the germline J gene. The identical CDR3 is also encoded by other nucleotide sequences in the sample. This chain links TRBV5-1 with TRBJ2-7; TRBD2 matches at 9 bases. V shed 2 bases and J 2 bases; nucleotides not matched to a gene: 2. CDR3 length: 14 residues. Looked up from germline, CDR1 is SGHRS and CDR2 is YFSETQ. CDR3 amino acids: CASSLAGGTYEQYF. CDR3 DNA, as far as it was read: TGCGCCAGCAGCTTAGCGGGAGGAACCTACGAG.